A single sample is the source of the 19 T cell receptor beta chains below, sequenced in a study of identical twins. TCRdb itself ran the 5' RACE reads through MiXCR, one entry per CDR3 protein. Of 690,000 or so distinct CDR3 sequences listed, more than 6.5% were seen once; the top ten hold roughly 0.9%. This same sample was also taken into another study, of yellow fever vaccine responses in identical twins.

The sequenced sample was PBMCs. Source of these receptors: a woman in her late teens or twenties in good health.

The sample holds many counts of this clonotype. The V and J genes are TRBV7-2 and TRBJ2-1, with a weak D call TRBD1 (5 bases). The CDR3 is made up of 15 amino acids. V gave up 5 bases and J gave up 5 bases, with 16 bases separating them. The germline gives CDR1 SGHTA, CDR2 FQGNSA. Here the CDR3 DNA reads TGTGCCAGCAGCCCCCGGGCGGCAGGGCACAATGAGCAGTTCTTC. Translation: CASSPRAAGHNEQFF.

The chain carries TRBV12-3 or TRBV12-4 and TRBJ1-1; D possibly corresponds to TRBD1 (6 bases). V was trimmed by 6 bases and J by 4 bases, leaving 18 bases between them. This CDR3 has 15 amino acids. Here the CDR3 reads CASSPRTGLTTEAFF. DNA for the CDR3: TGTGCCAGCAGCCCTCGAACAGGGTTGACCACTGAAGCTTTCTTT.

This clonotype was recorded a few times. The J gene is TRBJ2-2, the V gene TRBV27, with D hard to call. V was cut by 2 bases and J by 1 base, with 2 bases left in between. Germline loops: CDR1 MNHEY, CDR2 SMNVEV (reference sequence). The length of the CDR3 is 13 residues. The DNA for the CDR3 is TGTGCCAGCAGTTTAATGAACACCGGGGAGCTGTTTTTT. This translates into CASSLMNTGELFF.

This clonotype turned up a few times. The V gene is TRBV12-3 or TRBV12-4, the J gene TRBJ2-7; D gene ambiguous. CDR3 length: 13 amino acids. The V end lost 5 bases, the J end lost 1 base, and 9 bases lay between the germline ends. CDR3 region: CASSLIRSYEQYF. The CDR3 DNA sequence: TGTGCCAGCAGTCTTATTAGATCCTACGAGCAGTACTTC.

This clonotype was detected many times. The CDR3 sequence: CSAKLDTQYF. CDR3 DNA sequence: TGCAGTGCTAAGCTTGATACGCAGTATTTT. This rearrangement joins TRBV20-1 to TRBJ2-3; D is ambiguous. This CDR3 region has 10 residues. V gave up 4 bases and J gave up 6 bases, with 5 bases separating them. Germline lookup yields CDR1 DFQATT and CDR2 SNEGSKA (reference sequence).

The rearrangement joins TRBV6-2 or TRBV6-3 to TRBJ2-1; D could derive from TRBD1 or TRBD2 (5 bases each). Germline CDR1 MNHEY, CDR2 SVGEGT. The length of the CDR3 is 13 residues. The V end was cut by 8 bases, the J end by 9 bases, with 17 bases between. In DNA, the CDR3 is TGTGCCAGCGCCCAGTGGGGGAATAGTGAGCAGTTCTTC. Translating it yields CASAQWGNSEQFF.

The chain recombines TRBV29-1 with TRBJ1-2, with 7 bases aligning to TRBD1. J was trimmed by 0 bases and V by 4 bases; bases with no gene match: 8. The CDR3 sequence is 15 residues long. Looked up from germline, CDR1 is SQVTM and CDR2 is ANQGSEA. CDR3 DNA: TGCAGCGTTGGCGAACACAGGGGCGCTAACTATGGCTACACCTTC. This encodes CSVGEHRGANYGYTF.

This clonotype was recorded many times. This chain links TRBV6-2 or TRBV6-3 with TRBJ2-7; possible D gene TRBD2, 5 bases. Germline CDR1 is MNHEY and CDR2 is SVGEGT. Trimming left V 6 bases short and J 0 bases short, with 9 bases between. The length of the CDR3 is 13 residues. Here the CDR3 reads CASSYTSSYEQYF. Here the CDR3 DNA reads TGTGCCAGCAGCTACACTAGCTCCTACGAGCAGTACTTC.

The rearrangement joins TRBV3-1 to TRBJ2-1; unclear D gene. Germline CDR1 and CDR2: LGHDT and YNNKEL (reference sequence). Trimming removed 4 bases from V and 7 bases from J, with 14 bases in between. The CDR3 has 14 residues. CDR3 sequence reads: CASSPLPLGNEQFF. The DNA of the CDR3 is TGTGCCAGCAGCCCCCTGCCCCTGGGAAATGAGCAGTTCTTC.

In its sample, this clonotype was seen a few times. The chain has TRBV20-1 and TRBJ1-5; D is unclear. Germline-derived CDR1 and CDR2 are DFQATT and SNEGSKA (reference sequence). V lost 5 bases, J lost 2 bases, and 13 bases lay in between. The CDR3 contains 14 residues. DNA of the CDR3: TGCAGTGCTCCCCAACTAACTGGCAATCAGCCCCAGCATTTT. Residues: CSAPQLTGNQPQHF.

The gene calls are TRBV12-3 or TRBV12-4 and TRBJ2-2; 8 bases match TRBD2. The J segment lost 13 bases and the V segment lost 6 bases, leaving 7 bases of the junction unmatched. There are 12 residues in the CDR3. The CDR3 nucleotides are TGTGCCAGCAGGAGACTAGCGTTAGGGCTGTTTTTT. Amino acid sequence: CASRRLALGLFF.

There are a few counts of this clonotype. J is TRBJ2-1 and V is TRBV6-6; D is uncertain. CDR1 and CDR2 from the germline V gene are MNHNY and SVGAGI (reference sequence). The CDR3 has 12 amino acids. V was pared by 6 bases and J by 6 bases, with 9 bases between. The CDR3 protein is CASSQASNEQFF. The CDR3 DNA reads as TGTGCCAGCAGCCAGGCCAGCAATGAGCAGTTCTTC.

The CDR3 sequence is CSVVPQHTEAFF. CDR3 in DNA: TGCAGCGTTGTGCCCCAGCACACTGAAGCTTTCTTT. The chain recombines TRBV29-1 with TRBJ1-1; no clear D. The CDR3 loop spans 12 amino acids. Germline CDR1 SQVTM, CDR2 ANQGSEA. The germline V and J ends were trimmed by 4 bases and 3 bases, with 9 bases remaining between them.

The chain links TRBV20-1 to TRBJ1-2, with a possible D match to TRBD1 (6 bases). The CDR3 extends over 13 amino acids. V was trimmed by 1 base and J by 4 bases, leaving 10 bases between them. Germline lookup yields CDR1 DFQATT and CDR2 SNEGSKA (reference sequence). The CDR3 region is CSARVGQSYGYTF. For the CDR3, the DNA is TGCAGTGCTAGAGTAGGACAGTCCTATGGCTACACCTTC.

The chain links TRBV10-3 to TRBJ2-3, with 14 bases matching TRBD2. Germline CDR1 ENHRY, CDR2 SYGVKD. V shed 5 bases and J 3 bases; nucleotides not matched to a gene: 4. This CDR3 is built from 16 residues. The CDR3 loop reads CAISQGLAGGTDTQYF. CDR3 in DNA: TGTGCCATCAGTCAAGGACTAGCGGGAGGAACAGATACGCAGTATTTT.

This clonotype was counted between two and nine times. This CDR3 is CASSYRLAGDLNSDEQFF. CDR3 DNA: TGTGCCAGCAGCTATAGACTAGCGGGAGACCTGAATTCCGATGAGCAGTTCTTC. The chain is built from TRBV6-2 or TRBV6-3 and TRBJ2-1; TRBD2 agrees at 12 bases. V trimming: 6 bases; J trimming: 8 bases; junction bases outside the gene matches: 17. The CDR3 runs 18 residues. Per the germline V gene, CDR1 is MNHEY and CDR2 is SVGEGT.

J is TRBJ2-7 and V is TRBV20-1, with D perhaps given as TRBD1 or TRBD2 (6 bases each). V gave up 6 bases and J gave up 7 bases, with 28 bases separating them. The CDR3 contains 16 residues. CDR1 is DFQATT, CDR2 SNEGSKA, per germline (reference sequence). The CDR3 region has the DNA TGCAGTGCCCTCTCATACAAAGGGGGGCCCCTCGGGGAGCAGTACTTC. This gives the protein CSALSYKGGPLGEQYF.

This clonotype was counted only a few times. This chain uses TRBV5-1 with TRBJ2-5; D is unresolved. This CDR3 comprises 14 residues. Germline assignment: CDR1 SGHRS and CDR2 YFSETQ. The V gene lost 4 bases and the J gene lost 4 bases, with 14 bases spanning the gap. CDR3 coding DNA: TGCGCCAGCAGCCCGGCGATAGGCCTAGAGACCCAGTACTTC. Translated: CASSPAIGLETQYF.

J is TRBJ2-5 and V is TRBV12-3 or TRBV12-4, with 14 bases fitting TRBD2. There are 14 residues in the CDR3. J lost 5 bases, V lost 7 bases, and 3 bases had no gene match. The CDR3 DNA sequence: TGTGCCAGCACCAGGACTAGCGGGGGGGAGACCCAGTACTTC. Amino acid sequence: CASTRTSGGETQYF.